This T cell receptor (beta chain) is drawn from a study of cytomegalovirus exposure and HLA in healthy donors. Overall study findings and caveats: Later work found most CMV-associated TCR beta chains apparently HLA-restricted.

This clone was counted between two and nine times. Its antigen is unidentified. From germline, CDR1 is MGHDK and CDR2 SYGVNS. This CDR3 comprises 16 residues. V lost 5 bases to trimming and J lost 5 bases; unmatched junction nucleotides: 10. This PCR relied on a set of 60 Vbeta primers and 13 Jbeta primers. The authors' processing: There were about 80 million unique TCR beta chains by a later count, and approximately 11 million of them were shared. TCRdb keeps only in-frame clones here, not all; method: immunoSEQ multiplex PCR. Clone size and the V and J calls come from that table; the DNA yielded D and trimming. The data hold 150,000 to 200,000 clones, with around 79% observed a single time.

The rearrangement uses TRBV25-1 and TRBJ2-5, with 11 bases lining up with TRBD2. The source material was PBMCs. The clonotype comes from a man aged 35-49 years in good health and CMV-seropositive. The CDR3 reads CASSLAGGPLGETQYF. The CDR3 bases are TGTGCCAGCAGTTTAGCGGGAGGGCCGCTTGGGGAGACCCAGTACTTC.